This T cell receptor (beta chain) is drawn from a study of blood T cells in healthy people across ages. The CDR3 extends over 16 amino acids. V was pared by 0 bases and J by 4 bases, with 16 bases between. Germline loops: CDR1 SGHRS, CDR2 YFSETQ. Alongside a J-beta primer mix, a sample-barcoded 5' primer served in a second PCR lasting about 7 to 11 cycles. TCRdb ran MiXCR on the 5' RACE reads and lists one entry per CDR3 protein. Here the sample spans around 1,800,000 distinct CDR3 sequences, roughly two fifths being singletons. A minimum of 6 million PBMCs was isolated per sample. Sequencing used blood. This receptor was identified in a human donor in good health. The chain joins TRBV5-1 to TRBJ1-2; a possible D gene is TRBD1 (6 bases). The CDR3 reads CASSLARGAPVYGYTF. CDR3 in DNA: TGCGCCAGCAGCTTGGCTCGGGGGGCACCCGTCTATGGCTACACCTTC.